The 27 T cell receptor beta chains reported below all come from one sample, sequenced in a study of shared clonotypes between healthy human individuals. Data came from immunoSEQ multiplex PCR; TCRdb stores just in-frame clones and leaves some out. The sample lists hundreds of thousands of clones, roughly 72% occurring once. The specimen was memory CD4+ T cells sorted from blood. Subset in this sample: CD45RA-negative fraction. The receptor source for this set is a woman in her 30s in good health.

The J gene is TRBJ1-1, the V gene TRBV7-2, with TRBD1 matching over 7 bases. With V trimmed by 5 bases and J by 1 base, 7 bases remained unmatched. CDR3 size: 15 residues. Germline CDR1 and CDR2: SGHTA and FQGNSA. CDR3 in DNA: TGTGCCAGCAGCCCCTTGACAGGGCAGAACACTGAAGCTTTCTTT. Translated: CASSPLTGQNTEAFF.

This clone was seen a handful of times. This sequence joins TRBV19 and TRBJ1-5; D is uncertain. Germline CDR1 reads LNHDA; CDR2 reads SQIVND (reference sequence). CDR3 length equals 14 residues. Between the trimmed V and J ends, which lost 3 bases and 3 bases, there was a span of 9 bases. The CDR3 loop is CASSMGGLNQPQHF. The CDR3 nucleotides are TGTGCCAGTAGTATGGGTGGACTCAATCAGCCCCAGCATTTT.

The chain recombines TRBV6-6 with TRBJ2-1; 10 nucleotides match TRBD2. Looked up from germline, CDR1 is MNHNY and CDR2 is SVGAGI (reference sequence). CDR3 length: 16 residues. V shed 6 bases and J 2 bases; nucleotides not matched to a gene: 7. The CDR3 nucleotides are TGTGCCAGCAGCCCGGCTAGCGGGAGTCCCTACAATGAGCAGTTCTTC. This sequence encodes CASSPASGSPYNEQFF.

The count of this clone is one. This sequence joins TRBV5-4 and TRBJ2-2; tentative D call: TRBD2 (6 bases). The V gene's germline CDR1 is SGHNT and CDR2 YYREEE (reference sequence). The CDR3 runs to 15 residues. V lost 7 bases, J lost 3 bases, and 16 bases lay in between. The CDR3 here is CASSTDGGHTGELFF. CDR3 nucleotide sequence: TGTGCCAGCTCCACGGACGGGGGACACACCGGGGAGCTGTTTTTT. The full variable domain, completed using reference TRBV5-4 and TRBJ2-2, is ETGVTQSPTHLIKTRGQQVTLRCSSQSGHNTVSWYQQALGQGPQFIFQYYREEENGRGNFPPRFSGLQFPNYSSELNVNALELDDSALYLCASSTDGGHTGELFFGEGSRLTVL.

The V and J genes are TRBV7-9 and TRBJ2-1; D is perhaps TRBD2 (6 bases). Germline-derived CDR1 and CDR2 are SEHNR and FQNEAQ (reference sequence). The CDR3 covers 14 residues. V dropped 7 bases and J dropped 8 bases, with 18 bases sitting between them. The chain's CDR3 is CASTTNGGSDEQFF. CDR3 nucleotide sequence: TGTGCCAGCACCACTAATGGGGGGAGCGATGAGCAGTTCTTC. The entire variable domain, with the rest obtained from reference TRBV7-9 and TRBJ2-1, is as follows: DTGVSQNPRHKITKRGQNVTFRCDPISEHNRLYWYRQTLGQGPEFLTYFQNEAQLEKSRLLSDRFSAERPKGSFSTLEIQRTEQGDSAMYLCASTTNGGSDEQFFGPGTRLTVL.

This clone was seen only a few times. The chain couples TRBV7-7 to TRBJ2-1; TRBD2 matches at 12 bases. This CDR3 spans 17 amino acids. V was clipped by 3 bases and J by 7 bases; unmatched bases: 10. Germline CDR1 SSHAT, CDR2 FNYEAQ (reference sequence). CDR3 nucleotides: TGTGCCAGCAGCTTGGCCCTAGCGGGAGGGCCAATGAATGAGCAGTTCTTC. Protein: CASSLALAGGPMNEQFF.

The J gene is TRBJ1-1, the V gene TRBV4-2; D gene ambiguous. Germline loops: CDR1 LGHNA, CDR2 YNFKEQ. V was cut by 0 bases and J by 0 bases, with 11 bases left in between. The CDR3 extends over 16 amino acids. Written as DNA, the CDR3 is TGTGCCAGCAGCCAAGATGAGGGCTTGCTGAACACTGAAGCTTTCTTT. The encoded protein is CASSQDEGLLNTEAFF.

Concerning this clone itself: The sample contains more than one DNA sequence encoding this CDR3. This chain's CDR3 is CASSVGSGNTEAFF. The CDR3 DNA reads as TGTGCCAGCAGCGTCGGTTCCGGGAACACTGAAGCTTTCTTT. This sequence joins TRBV9 and TRBJ1-1, with D unclear. V was clipped by 2 bases and J by 1 base, with 9 bases between them. There are 14 residues in the CDR3. Germline V gene sequence: CDR1 SGDLS, CDR2 YYNGEE.

The rearrangement joins TRBV28 to TRBJ1-4; no firm D call. V was shortened by 2 bases and J by 1 base, with 11 bases between the two germline ends. The CDR3 totals 16 residues. From germline, CDR1 is MDHEN and CDR2 SYDVKM. The CDR3 bases are TGTGCCAGCAGTTTAGTGCCCAGCTTAACTAATGAAAAACTGTTTTTT. Translation gives CASSLVPSLTNEKLFF.

This clone appeared a single time. This chain joins TRBV5-1 and TRBJ2-2; D remains ambiguous. This CDR3 region has 15 residues. Germline values: CDR1 SGHRS, CDR2 YFSETQ. V gave up 2 bases and J gave up 0 bases, with 8 bases separating them. CDR3 in DNA: TGCGCCAGCAGCTTCGACCCATCGAACACCGGGGAGCTGTTTTTT. It translates to CASSFDPSNTGELFF. Full variable domain (outside the CDR3, taken from reference TRBV5-1 and TRBJ2-2): KAGVTQTPRYLIKTRGQQVTLSCSPISGHRSVSWYQQTPGQGLQFLFEYFSETQRNKGNFPGRFSGRQFSNSRSEMNVSTLELGDSALYLCASSFDPSNTGELFFGEGSRLTVL.

This rearrangement joins TRBV28 to TRBJ2-5; D ambiguous. The CDR3 is made up of 12 amino acids. Between the trimmed V and J ends, which lost 7 bases and 2 bases, there was a span of 8 bases. Germline lookup yields CDR1 MDHEN and CDR2 SYDVKM. The CDR3 spells CASTRLQETQYF. For the CDR3, the DNA is TGTGCCAGCACCCGCCTTCAAGAGACCCAGTACTTC.

The rearrangement links TRBV7-2 to TRBJ1-1, with TRBD1 identical over 10 bases. CDR3 length: 15 amino acids. Per germline, CDR1 SGHTA and CDR2 FQGNSA. Losses at the gene ends were 5 bases for V and 2 bases for J; bases not matched to a gene: 5. Here the CDR3 DNA reads TGTGCCAGCAGCGGGACAGGGGTCTTCAACACTGAAGCTTTCTTT. This encodes CASSGTGVFNTEAFF.

This CDR3 reads CASSCGGGLLAGPYNEQFF. DNA of the CDR3: TGTGCCAGCAGTTGCGGGGGGGGATTACTAGCGGGACCCTACAATGAGCAGTTCTTC. V is TRBV6-9 and J is TRBJ2-1; TRBD2 aligns across 10 bases. CDR1 is MNHGY and CDR2 is SVAAGI in the germline V gene. V lost 4 bases to trimming and J lost 2 bases; unmatched junction nucleotides: 14. CDR3 size: 19 residues.

This chain links TRBV10-3 with TRBJ2-5; TRBD2 aligns across 8 bases. The CDR3 loop spans 15 amino acids. Losses at the gene ends were 3 bases for V and 5 bases for J; bases not matched to a gene: 8. Looked up from germline, CDR1 is ENHRY and CDR2 is SYGVKD. DNA of the CDR3: TGTGCCATCAGTGAAGGGCGGGAGGAGGGTGAGACCCAGTACTTC. This translates into CAISEGREEGETQYF.

This chain uses TRBV11-2 with TRBJ2-7, with TRBD2 matching over 10 bases. Per germline, CDR1 SGHAT and CDR2 FQNNGV. The CDR3 contains 15 residues. Trimming removed 3 bases from V and 7 bases from J; junction bases left unmatched: 9. The CDR3, as DNA: TGTGCCAGCAGCTTCCCTAGCGGGAGAGTTCGGGAGCAGTACTTC. Its protein product is CASSFPSGRVREQYF.

As for this clone: At one boundary the junction diverges from the germline segment, which might be a read error. Other DNA sequences from this sample encode an identical CDR3 as well. J is TRBJ2-3 and V is TRBV5-1, with D perhaps TRBD2 (6 bases). The CDR3 consists of 16 residues. The germline V gene has CDR1 SGHRS and CDR2 YFSETQ. This CDR3 reads CASSLGGAPSTDTQYF. In nucleotides, the CDR3 is TGCGCCAGCAGTTTGGGAGGAGCTCCCAGCACAGATACGCAGTATTTT.

In its sample, this clone was seen a few times. The V and J genes are TRBV7-9 and TRBJ2-2; D is unresolved. The germline CDR1 and CDR2 sequences are SEHNR and FQNEAQ (reference sequence). This CDR3 is built from 14 residues. The V end was cut by 3 bases, the J end by 2 bases, with 7 bases between. The CDR3 nucleotides read TGTGCCAGCAGCTTGGGAACTAACACCGGGGAGCTGTTTTTT. Translation: CASSLGTNTGELFF.

CDR3 nucleotide sequence: TGTGCCATCAGTGAGACAGCCGGCTATGGCTACACCTTC. It codes for CAISETAGYGYTF. The V call is TRBV10-3, the J call TRBJ1-2; D unresolved. Germline V gene data show CDR1 as ENHRY and CDR2 as SYGVKD. Trimming left V 2 bases short and J 4 bases short, with 8 bases between. This CDR3 is 13 amino acids long.

This clone has at least ten counts. The chain couples TRBV30 to TRBJ2-3; perhaps TRBD2 as D (5 bases). V lost 5 bases, J lost 0 bases, and 12 bases lay in between. The CDR3 totals 14 residues. Germline lookup yields CDR1 GTSNPN and CDR2 SVGIG (reference sequence). The CDR3 DNA follows: TGTGCCTGGTCCAAGGGCGGGAGCACAGATACGCAGTATTTT. It specifies CAWSKGGSTDTQYF.

This clone occurred a few times. This rearrangement joins TRBV28 to TRBJ2-7; TRBD2 matches 8 bases. Per germline, CDR1 MDHEN and CDR2 SYDVKM. Trimming at V came to 7 bases and at J to 3 bases, leaving 11 bases not matched to a gene. The CDR3 loop spans 15 amino acids. The CDR3 DNA reads as TGTGCCAGCATTGCAACTAGCGGAGGGGGCTACGAGCAGTACTTC. It yields the protein CASIATSGGGYEQYF.

This clone was seen once. The chain has TRBV9 and TRBJ2-5, with 10 bases matching TRBD1. Germline loops: CDR1 SGDLS, CDR2 YYNGEE. V lost 3 bases and J lost 5; bases outside the gene matches: 7. The length of the CDR3 is 15 residues. The DNA for the CDR3 is TGTGCCAGCAGCGCAGGAGGACAGGGGGTTGAGACCCAGTACTTC. It specifies CASSAGGQGVETQYF.

CDR3 sequence: CASSTSAGTGGIGYTF. The CDR3 nucleotides read TGTGCCAGCAGTACATCAGCGGGGACAGGGGGCATAGGCTACACCTTC. The chain is built from TRBV27 and TRBJ1-2, with 12 nucleotides matching TRBD1. The CDR3 contains 16 residues. Germline V gene lookup returns CDR1 MNHEY and CDR2 SMNVEV (reference sequence). Trimming removed 5 bases from V and 8 bases from J; junction bases left unmatched: 12.

This clone occurred many times. CDR3 in amino acids: CASSGDGGVTGELFF. CDR3 DNA: TGCGCCAGCAGTGGGGATGGAGGGGTCACCGGGGAGCTGTTTTTT. This sequence joins TRBV10-1 and TRBJ2-2; a weak D match, TRBD2 (6 bases). V was shortened by 4 bases and J by 4 bases, with 13 bases between the two germline ends. The CDR3 is made up of 15 amino acids. The germline V gene has CDR1 WNHNN and CDR2 SYGVQD (reference sequence).

This rearrangement joins TRBV18 to TRBJ2-1, with TRBD2 identical over 8 bases. V dropped 3 bases and J dropped 4; count of bases not matched to a gene: 8. Germline assignment: CDR1 KGHSH and CDR2 LQKENI. CDR3 size: 16 residues. The CDR3 region has the DNA TGTGCCAGCTCACCCCCGGGAGGGTTCGGGTACAATGAGCAGTTCTTC. This gives the protein CASSPPGGFGYNEQFF.

This sequence joins TRBV5-1 and TRBJ2-1, with D unresolved. CDR3 length equals 15 residues. From germline, CDR1 is SGHRS and CDR2 YFSETQ. Trimming removed 4 bases from V and 4 bases from J, with 15 bases in between. DNA for the CDR3: TGCGCCAGCAGCCCCGACACGCCCTCATACAATGAGCAGTTCTTC. Amino acids: CASSPDTPSYNEQFF. Complete variable domain (other parts from reference TRBV5-1 and TRBJ2-1): KAGVTQTPRYLIKTRGQQVTLSCSPISGHRSVSWYQQTPGQGLQFLFEYFSETQRNKGNFPGRFSGRQFSNSRSEMNVSTLELGDSALYLCASSPDTPSYNEQFFGPGTRLTVL.

V gene TRBV2 combines with J gene TRBJ2-7; TRBD2 aligns across 13 bases. Per germline, CDR1 SNHLY and CDR2 FYNNEI. This CDR3 is built from 15 residues. J lost 5 bases, V lost 7 bases, and 8 bases had no gene match. The CDR3 sequence: CASTGLAGAPNEQYF. CDR3 bases: TGTGCCAGCACCGGACTAGCGGGAGCTCCCAACGAGCAGTACTTC.

The J gene is TRBJ1-1, the V gene TRBV6-5, with TRBD1 identical over 7 bases. The CDR3 is made up of 14 amino acids. The V segment lost 6 bases and the J segment 5 bases; nucleotides outside the gene matches: 9. CDR1 MNHEY and CDR2 SVGAGI come from the germline V gene. Written as DNA, the CDR3 is TGTGCCAGCAGGCCTGACAGGGTTCGAACTGAAGCTTTCTTT. It translates to CASRPDRVRTEAFF.